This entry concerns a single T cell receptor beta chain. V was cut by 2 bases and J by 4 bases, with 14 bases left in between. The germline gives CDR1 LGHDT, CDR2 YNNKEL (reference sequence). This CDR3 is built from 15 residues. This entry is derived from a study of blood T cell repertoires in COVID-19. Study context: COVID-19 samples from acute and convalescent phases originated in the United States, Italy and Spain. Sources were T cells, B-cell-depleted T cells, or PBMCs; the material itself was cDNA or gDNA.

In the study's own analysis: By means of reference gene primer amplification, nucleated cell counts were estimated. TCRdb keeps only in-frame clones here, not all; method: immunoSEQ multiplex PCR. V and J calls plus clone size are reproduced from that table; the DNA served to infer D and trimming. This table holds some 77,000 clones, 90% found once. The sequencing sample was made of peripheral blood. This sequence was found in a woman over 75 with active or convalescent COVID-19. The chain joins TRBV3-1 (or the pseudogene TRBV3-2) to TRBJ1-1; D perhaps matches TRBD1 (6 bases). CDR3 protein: CASSQILQGSTEAFF. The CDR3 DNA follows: TGTGCCAGCAGCCAAATATTACAGGGAAGCACTGAAGCTTTCTTT.